This T cell receptor beta chain was observed in a study of CD8+ T cells in alopecia areata. Following RNA extraction, reverse transcription yielded cDNA that acted as the sequencing template. The table came from immunoSEQ multiplex PCR; TCRdb's copy has only in-frame clones and leaves some out. The sample contains 170,000 or so clones, roughly 60% of which appear only once. The CDR3 is made up of 16 amino acids. V dropped 4 bases and J dropped 7; count of bases not matched to a gene: 13. CDR1 is MNHEY and CDR2 is SVGAGI in the germline V gene. The sequenced sample was CD4+ T cells sorted from blood, obtained at week 0. This TCR derives from a human donor with alopecia areata. V gene TRBV6-5 combines with J gene TRBJ1-2; TRBD1 matches 9 bases. DNA of the CDR3: TGTGCCAGCAGTTTCGTCACAGGGGGCGGACGGGGTGGCTACACCTTC. Encoded protein: CASSFVTGGGRGGYTF.